One sample yielded the 21 T cell receptor beta chains listed below, sequenced in a study of T cells in Graves' hyperthyroidism and ophthalmopathy. Amplification yielded TCR beta CDR3 regions, with RNA transcripts as the source. HTBI primers drove first-round RT-PCR of the TCR CDR3. Each CDR3 protein gets one entry after TCRdb re-called the multiplex PCR reads with MiXCR. The sample comprises approximately 560,000 distinct CDR3 sequences, about half of which are singletons, and approximately 8.2% rests with the top ten. The source material was peripheral blood or thyroid tissue (not recorded which). The origin of the receptors is a woman between 18 and 30 years old with Graves' hyperthyroidism.

The CDR3 here is CASSWKGVSPLHF. CDR3 DNA sequence: TGTGCCAGCAGCTGGAAGGGAGTTTCACCCCTCCACTTT. The chain carries TRBV7-2 and TRBJ1-6, with D unclear. Germline CDR1 and CDR2: SGHTA and FQGNSA. CDR3 length: 13 residues. The V end lost 4 bases, the J end lost 9 bases, and 10 bases lay between the germline ends.

The V call is TRBV10-3, the J call TRBJ2-7; D is ambiguous. The CDR3 consists of 17 residues. Germline CDR1 ENHRY, CDR2 SYGVKD. V dropped 0 bases and J dropped 4 bases, with 19 bases sitting between them. The CDR3 loop is CAISESNGRPNIYEQYF. CDR3 DNA sequence: TGTGCCATCAGTGAGTCGAATGGCAGACCGAATATATACGAGCAGTACTTC.

The V gene is TRBV2, the J gene TRBJ1-2; 7 bases agree with TRBD1. Germline values: CDR1 SNHLY, CDR2 FYNNEI. The V and J ends lost 6 bases and 8 bases, in that order; junction bases with no gene match: 6. The CDR3 is 12 amino acids. The CDR3 protein is CASSSNRGGYTF. The CDR3 DNA follows: TGTGCCAGCAGCTCCAACAGGGGCGGCTACACCTTC.

A note on this clonotype: The germline gene is not matched at one end of the junction; a read error may be the cause. The rearrangement uses TRBV25-1 and TRBJ1-5, with TRBD1 identical over 9 bases. The CDR3 is 13 amino acids. CDR1 and CDR2 (germline): MGHDK, SYGVNS. Here the CDR3 reads CSARQGEAQPQHF. The CDR3 DNA reads TGCAGCGCTAGACAGGGGGAGGCTCAGCCCCAGCATTTT.

The V call is TRBV7-2, the J call TRBJ1-2; no clear D gene. V lost 5 bases to trimming and J lost 5 bases, with 18 bases between them. This CDR3 spans 15 amino acids. CDR1 is SGHTA and CDR2 is FQGNSA in the germline V gene. This CDR3 reads CASSDPGSHEYGYTF. DNA of the CDR3: TGTGCCAGCAGCGACCCCGGGTCTCACGAATATGGCTACACCTTC.

The V gene is TRBV29-1, the J gene TRBJ1-4, with TRBD1 matching over 8 bases. This CDR3 region has 10 residues. The trim removed 5 bases at V and 12 bases at J, leaving 2 bases unmatched. Germline loops: CDR1 SQVTM, CDR2 ANQGSEA. The CDR3: CSVQTGELFF. Here the CDR3 DNA reads TGCAGCGTTCAGACAGGGGAACTGTTTTTT.

This clonotype was counted only a few times. The chain is built from TRBV2 and TRBJ1-1; 7 bases map to TRBD1. Germline values: CDR1 SNHLY, CDR2 FYNNEI. The length of the CDR3 is 14 residues. Trimming at V came to 8 bases and at J to 3 bases, leaving 9 bases not matched to a gene. The CDR3 DNA follows: TGTGCCAGCCTATTCAGGGGGGAATACACTGAAGCTTTCTTT. This codes for CASLFRGEYTEAFF.

The count of this clonotype is one. Sequence at one end of the junction differs from germline and may be a read error. The CDR3 protein is CASSIGTAQGYTF. The CDR3 region has the DNA TGTGCCAGCAGTATTGGGACAGCCCAAGGCTACACCTTC. The chain employs TRBV19 and TRBJ1-2; 7 nucleotides line up with TRBD1. Looked up from germline, CDR1 is LNHDA and CDR2 is SQIVND (reference sequence). CDR3 length: 13 amino acids. Complete variable domain (other parts from reference TRBV19 and TRBJ1-2): DGGITQSPKYLFRKEGQNVTLSCEQNLNHDAMYWYRQDPGQGLRLIYYSQIVNDFQKGDIAEGYSVSREKKESFPLTVTSAQKNPTAFYLCASSIGTAQGYTFGSGTRLTVV.

In its sample, this clonotype was seen a few times. The rearrangement uses TRBV7-8 and TRBJ1-5; no clear D. Germline V gene lookup returns CDR1 SGHVS and CDR2 FQNEAQ. V lost 1 base, J lost 5 bases, and 6 bases lay in between. This CDR3 region has 13 residues. CDR3 coding DNA: TGTGCCAGCAGCTTAGAGCTTTATCAGCCCCAGCATTTT. Its translation is CASSLELYQPQHF.

The rearrangement links TRBV12-3 or TRBV12-4 to TRBJ2-7; 9 positions match TRBD1. V lost 6 bases to trimming and J lost 2 bases; unmatched junction nucleotides: 8. The CDR3 runs to 15 residues. The CDR3 reads CASSRFGTGTYEQYF. In nucleotides, the CDR3 is TGTGCCAGCAGCCGATTCGGGACAGGGACCTACGAGCAGTACTTC.

Details on this clonotype: Being one base from a much bigger clone, this may be a read error. V is TRBV29-1 and J is TRBJ1-2; TRBD1 matches at 8 bases. Unmatched junction bases numbered 7, after V lost 7 bases and J lost 6 bases. Germline V CDR1 and CDR2: SQVTM, ANQGSEA. The CDR3 is 12 amino acids. As DNA, the CDR3 is TGCAGCGAGTCCGGGACAGGCGATGGCTACACCTTC. It specifies CSESGTGDGYTF. The full variable domain, with the rest looked up from reference TRBV29-1 and TRBJ1-2, is SAVISQKPSRDICQRGTSLTIQCQVDSQVTMMFWYRQQPGQSLTLIATANQGSEATYESGFVIDKFPISRPNLTFSTLTVSNMSPEDSSIYLCSESGTGDGYTFGSGTRLTVV.

This clonotype showed up just a few times. V and J are TRBV25-1 and TRBJ2-7; D ambiguous. V lost 2 bases and J lost 2, with 10 bases in between. This CDR3 has 14 amino acids. Germline V CDR1 and CDR2: MGHDK, SYGVNS. In DNA form, the CDR3 reads TGTGCCAGCAGTGAAGTGGGCCGGCCCTACGAGCAGTACTTC. Its protein product is CASSEVGRPYEQYF.

This chain uses TRBV7-2 with TRBJ1-5; the match to TRBD1 covers 7 bases. J was trimmed by 7 bases and V by 5 bases; bases with no gene match: 8. This CDR3 spans 14 amino acids. The V gene's germline CDR1 is SGHTA and CDR2 FQGNSA. The CDR3 here is CASSEGTEHQPQHF. CDR3 nucleotide sequence: TGTGCCAGCAGCGAAGGGACAGAGCACCAGCCCCAGCATTTT. The whole variable domain, filled in from reference TRBV7-2 and TRBJ1-5, reads GAGVSQSPSNKVTEKGKDVELRCDPISGHTALYWYRQSLGQGLEFLIYFQGNSAPDKSGLPSDRFSAERTGGSVSTLTIQRTQQEDSAVYLCASSEGTEHQPQHFGDGTRLSIL.

This clonotype has just a few counts. The chain carries TRBV2 and TRBJ1-4, with unresolved D. Trimming took 7 bases from V and 0 from J, leaving 12 bases between them. Germline V CDR1 and CDR2: SNHLY, FYNNEI. This CDR3 contains 15 residues. The chain's CDR3 is CASNKDIATNEKLFF. For the CDR3, the DNA is TGTGCCAGCAATAAAGATATTGCAACTAATGAAAAACTGTTTTTT.

This clonotype has at least ten counts. This chain connects TRBV13 to TRBJ1-5; D uncertain. The V and J ends lost 2 bases and 5 bases respectively, with 4 bases between them. The CDR3 sequence is 12 residues long. Per germline, CDR1 PRHDT and CDR2 FYEKMQ (reference sequence). CDR3 in DNA: TGTGCCAGCAGCTTATCGGATCAGCCCCAGCATTTT. Translating gives CASSLSDQPQHF.

The sample holds many counts of this clonotype. The rearrangement joins TRBV7-2 to TRBJ2-2, with 12 bases matching TRBD2. CDR3 size: 16 residues. The germline V gene encodes CDR1 SGHTA and CDR2 FQGNSA. J lost 3 bases, V lost 6 bases, and 5 bases had no gene match. The CDR3 spells CASRQTSGSYTGELFF. The CDR3 bases are TGTGCCAGCAGGCAGACTAGCGGGAGTTACACCGGGGAGCTGTTTTTT.

The chain links TRBV25-1 to TRBJ1-4; TRBD1 is a possible D gene (5 bases). Germline-derived CDR1 and CDR2 are MGHDK and SYGVNS. With 5 bases removed from V and 7 bases from J, the gap between germline ends came to 11 bases. The length of the CDR3 is 13 residues. CDR3 DNA: TGTGCCAGCAGTTACAGGCTTCTTGAAAAACTGTTTTTT. Its translation is CASSYRLLEKLFF.

This clonotype was found many times. The chain couples TRBV29-1 to TRBJ2-7; the match to TRBD1 covers 8 bases. Germline V CDR1 and CDR2: SQVTM, ANQGSEA. V shed 7 bases, J shed 2 bases, and the junction held 4 bases outside the gene matches. The CDR3 has 12 amino acids. CDR3 protein: CSARTGPYEQYF. In DNA form, the CDR3 reads TGCAGCGCCCGGACAGGGCCCTACGAGCAGTACTTC.

Comments on this clonotype: The junction differs from germline at one of its ends, possibly a read error. V gene TRBV7-8 combines with J gene TRBJ2-5; 9 bases are shared with TRBD2. Germline-derived CDR1 and CDR2 are SGHVS and FQNEAQ. The CDR3 contains 15 residues. CDR3 nucleotides: TGTGCCAGCAGCTTAGAGGCTAGCGGGACAGAGATCCAGTACTTC. It is translated as CASSLEASGTEIQYF. Drawing the rest from reference TRBV7-8 and TRBJ2-5, the complete variable domain is GAGVSQSPRYKVAKRGQDVALRCDPISGHVSLFWYQQALGQGPEFLTYFQNEAQLDKSGLPSDRFFAERPEGSVSTLKIQRTQQEDSAVYLCASSLEASGTEIQYFGPGTRLLVL.

As to this clonotype: A read error may explain this, as a much larger clone is one base away. The CDR3 does not close with the conserved phenylalanine or tryptophan, likely indicating a read error. The chain carries TRBV19 and TRBJ1-4; D call uncertain. The germline gives CDR1 LNHDA, CDR2 SQIVND (reference sequence). The CDR3 totals 14 residues. CDR3 amino acids: CASSARASNEQLFL. The CDR3 region has the DNA TGTGCCAGTAGTGCCCGGGCCTCAAATGAACAACTGTTTCTT.

This clonotype appeared a few times. This CDR3 is CASTPTVLSYGYTF. CDR3 DNA: TGTGCCAGCACCCCGACAGTCTTGAGCTATGGCTACACCTTC. This chain connects TRBV12-3 or TRBV12-4 to TRBJ1-2; D might be TRBD1 (5 bases). The CDR3 runs 14 residues. Between the trimmed V and J ends, which lost 7 bases and 4 bases, there was a span of 16 bases.